The source of this T cell receptor (beta chain) is a study of cytomegalovirus exposure and HLA in healthy donors. For this clone: Its antigen is unknown.

Deletions cut 4 bases from V and 7 bases from J, with 11 bases between. Germline V gene lookup returns CDR1 DFQATT and CDR2 SNEGSKA (reference sequence). CDR3 length: 11 residues. General study results and limits: Being productive about 87% or about 30% of the time was typical of most TCR beta V segments in an earlier analysis. TRBV6-2, TRBV6-3 and other indistinguishable V segments were excluded.

The study ran its PCR with 60 Vbeta and 13 Jbeta primers. TCRdb's table, derived via immunoSEQ multiplex PCR, lists solely in-frame clones and lacks some. The table has about 200,000 clones, roughly 70% seen once. This receptor was obtained from a woman in her 30s in good health and CMV-seronegative. The sequencing sample was made of PBMCs. V gene TRBV20-1 combines with J gene TRBJ2-7, with D possibly being TRBD2 (5 bases). The CDR3 sequence is CSATQGGEQYF. CDR3 DNA: TGCAGTGCTACCCAAGGCGGGGAGCAGTACTTC.